This record concerns one TCR beta chain sequence. The V gene's germline CDR1 is SGHDT and CDR2 YYEEEE. V was clipped by 7 bases and J by 4 bases, with 12 bases between them. The CDR3 contains 13 residues. Generated by immunoSEQ multiplex PCR, the TCRdb table keeps only in-frame clones and is missing some. The table records hundreds of thousands of clones, approximately 82% of them present only once. The data are from a study of blood T cell repertoires in COVID-19. As for the study in general: T cells, B-cell-depleted T cells, or PBMCs supplied cDNA or gDNA.

The chain is built from TRBV5-6 and TRBJ1-5; no clear D gene. Sequencing input: PBMCs or T cells enriched from blood (not recorded which). The sequence was obtained from a man between 40 and 49 years old who had been exposed to COVID-19. The CDR3 reads CASAAGPNQPQHF. In nucleotides, the CDR3 is TGTGCCAGCGCTGCGGGCCCAAATCAGCCCCAGCATTTT.